This T cell receptor (beta chain) came from a study of T cells in Graves' hyperthyroidism and ophthalmopathy. On the study more broadly: Initial diagnosis, before any treatment, was when peripheral blood was collected.

RNA transcripts were the template for amplifying TCR beta CDR3 regions. A set of HTBI primers served as the primers for a first-round RT-PCR of the TCR CDR3. TCRdb analysed the multiplex PCR reads with MiXCR anew, one entry per CDR3 protein. This table has about 510,000 distinct CDR3 sequences, around 15% appearing once. This clonotype was seen repeatedly, ten times or more. Its antigen is as yet unknown. General observations from the study: Ophthalmopathy was separated from stable hyperthyroidism by a 13 V-J model.

Stable Graves' hyperthyroidism denoted no ophthalmopathy progression over 18 months. With a duration under 2 months, the hyperthyroidism was newly diagnosed in patients aged 18 to 65. The CDR3 contains 17 residues. V lost 6 bases to trimming and J lost 0 bases; unmatched junction nucleotides: 4. CDR1 and CDR2 from the germline V gene are ENHRY and SYGVKD. The sample comprised blood. This chain connects TRBV10-3 to TRBJ2-1; 14 bases fit TRBD2. This clonotype was obtained from a woman between 35 and 50 years old with Graves' hyperthyroidism. CDR3 sequence reads: CAISGGLAGGSYNEQFF. DNA for the CDR3: TGTGCCATCAGCGGTGGACTAGCGGGGGGCTCCTACAATGAGCAGTTCTTC.